What follows describes a single T cell receptor (beta chain). No antigen is known for it. The record originates from a study of cytomegalovirus exposure and HLA in healthy donors. Study-wide points: 87-base-pair reads could not separate some V segments, including TRBV6-2 and TRBV6-3.

PCR used 60 Vbeta primers and 13 Jbeta primers. Here immunoSEQ multiplex PCR was the method, and the copy in TCRdb shows in-frame clones only, minus some. This sample has about 160,000 clones, with approximately 88% found just once. This CDR3 has 16 residues. The sequencing input was PBMCs. The gene calls are TRBV21-1 and TRBJ2-1; the DNA was not used to check the table's D call, TRBD2. TRBV21-1 corresponds to a pseudogene. The receptor comes from a boy aged 2-9 years in good health and CMV-seronegative. CDR3 sequence (DNA): TGTGCCAGCAGCCTCATACGACTAGCGCGAGACAATGAGCAGTTCTTC. This gives the protein CASSLIRLARDNEQFF.